This T cell receptor beta chain originates from a study of liver allograft versus peripheral blood T cells (dated by TCRdb to about 2020). Study-wide context: T cell receptor repertoires present within transplanted livers were compared with repertoires in the peripheral blood of liver transplant recipients.

This sample was sequenced with an Illumina MiSeq. TCRdb took the public reads, trimmed them with fastp at Q25, ran MiXCR for clone calling and kept in-frame beta chains. One record per CDR3 amino acid sequence lists the most common genes and DNA. For this sample the table gives 9,000 to 13,000 distinct CDR3 sequences, of which 23% were detected only once. Together, the top ten hold about 1.4% of the sample. This clonotype is described as medium-sized (0.01 to 0.1%). It has no known antigen specificity. It has no much larger one-base neighbor in the sample; base qualities were not kept. Via the germline V gene (reference sequence), CDR1 is LNHDA and CDR2 SQIVND. CDR3 length: 14 amino acids, cysteine to phenylalanine. The DNA shown is the 42-base CDR3, in frame from base 1. Cut back by 5 bases and 0 bases, the V and J ends lie 8 bases apart. Beyond this particular receptor, the publication reports: According to the report, the T cell receptor repertoires detected in peripheral blood were different from the repertoires found inside liver allografts.

The TCR sequence derives from a human patient who had a liver transplant. After a transplant, the graft donor may have provided part of the T cells. The rearranged chain carries TRBV19 and TRBJ1-3; TRBD1 might be the D gene, on 5 matching bases. The DNA is as follows: TGTGCCAGTAGTCAGGGCAGCTCTGGAAACACCATATATTTT. This yields the protein CASSQGSSGNTIYF.